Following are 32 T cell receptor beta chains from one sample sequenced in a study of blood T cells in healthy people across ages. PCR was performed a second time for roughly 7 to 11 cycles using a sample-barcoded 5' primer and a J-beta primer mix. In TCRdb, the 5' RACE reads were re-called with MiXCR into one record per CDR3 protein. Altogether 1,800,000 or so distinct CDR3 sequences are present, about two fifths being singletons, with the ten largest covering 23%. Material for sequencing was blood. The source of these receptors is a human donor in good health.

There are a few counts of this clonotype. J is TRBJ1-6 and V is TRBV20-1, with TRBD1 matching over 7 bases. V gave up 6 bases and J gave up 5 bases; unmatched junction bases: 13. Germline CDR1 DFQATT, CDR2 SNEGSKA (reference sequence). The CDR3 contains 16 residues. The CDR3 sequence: CSAPLQGRRNNSPLHF. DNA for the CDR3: TGCAGTGCACCGCTACAGGGGCGCCGCAATAATTCACCCCTCCACTTT.

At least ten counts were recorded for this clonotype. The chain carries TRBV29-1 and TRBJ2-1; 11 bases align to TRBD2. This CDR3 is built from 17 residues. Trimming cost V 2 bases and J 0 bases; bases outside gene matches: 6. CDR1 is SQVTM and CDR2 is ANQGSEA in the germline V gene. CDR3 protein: CSVELAGGSSSYNEQFF. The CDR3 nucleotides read TGCAGCGTTGAACTAGCGGGGGGAAGCAGCTCCTACAATGAGCAGTTCTTC.

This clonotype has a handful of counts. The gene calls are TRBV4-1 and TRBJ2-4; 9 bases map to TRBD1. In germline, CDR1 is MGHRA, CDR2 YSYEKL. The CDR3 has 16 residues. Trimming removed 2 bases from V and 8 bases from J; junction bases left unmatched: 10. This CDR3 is CASSQLAGTGLDIQYF. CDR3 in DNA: TGCGCCAGCAGCCAACTTGCCGGGACAGGGTTGGACATTCAGTACTTC.

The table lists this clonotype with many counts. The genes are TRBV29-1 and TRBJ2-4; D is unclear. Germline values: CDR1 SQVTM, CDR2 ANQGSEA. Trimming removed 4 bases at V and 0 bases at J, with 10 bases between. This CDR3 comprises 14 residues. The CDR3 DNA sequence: TGCAGCGTTGCCAGTCTTCTAGCCAAAAACATTCAGTACTTC. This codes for CSVASLLAKNIQYF.

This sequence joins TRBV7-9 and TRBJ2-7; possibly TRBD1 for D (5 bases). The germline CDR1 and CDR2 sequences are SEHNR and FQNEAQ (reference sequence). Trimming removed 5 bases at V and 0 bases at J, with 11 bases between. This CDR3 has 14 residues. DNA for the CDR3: TGTGCCAGCAGCCCACCACAGGACTCCTACGAGCAGTACTTC. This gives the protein CASSPPQDSYEQYF.

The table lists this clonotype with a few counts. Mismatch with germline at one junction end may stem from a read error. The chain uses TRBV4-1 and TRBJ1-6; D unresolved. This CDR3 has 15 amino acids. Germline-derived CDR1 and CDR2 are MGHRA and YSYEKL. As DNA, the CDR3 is TGCGCCAGCAGCCATGCAGGCTCCTATAATTCGCCCCTCCACTTT. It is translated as CASSHAGSYNSPLHF.

The CDR3 is CASSGLQFEDEQYF. CDR3 coding DNA: TGTGCCAGCAGTGGATTACAGTTTGAGGACGAGCAGTACTTC. The chain combines TRBV6-1 with TRBJ2-7; D gene ambiguous. The ends were cut back, 4 bases at V and 5 bases at J, with 15 bases in the middle. The CDR3 has 14 amino acids. Per germline, CDR1 MNHNS and CDR2 SASEGT.

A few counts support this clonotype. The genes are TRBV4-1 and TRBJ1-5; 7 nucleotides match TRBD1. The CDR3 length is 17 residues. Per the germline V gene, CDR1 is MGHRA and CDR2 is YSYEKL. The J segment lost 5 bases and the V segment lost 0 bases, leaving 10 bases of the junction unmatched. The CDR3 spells CASSQEGRGYGYQPQHF. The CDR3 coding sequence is TGCGCCAGCAGCCAAGAGGGCAGGGGGTATGGGTATCAGCCCCAGCATTTT.

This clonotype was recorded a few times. CDR3 DNA: TGCGCCAGCAGCCAAGCCCCCCCAGGGACCCAAGAGACCCAGTACTTC. This encodes CASSQAPPGTQETQYF. The chain carries TRBV4-1 and TRBJ2-5; D might be TRBD1 or TRBD2, each matching 5 bases. V was shortened by 1 base and J by 1 base, with 13 bases between the two germline ends. This CDR3 comprises 16 residues. Germline-derived CDR1 and CDR2 are MGHRA and YSYEKL.

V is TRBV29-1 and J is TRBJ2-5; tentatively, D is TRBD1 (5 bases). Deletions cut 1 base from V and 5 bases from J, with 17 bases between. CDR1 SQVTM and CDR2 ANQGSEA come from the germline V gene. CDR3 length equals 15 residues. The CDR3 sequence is CSVEGGKGLLETQYF. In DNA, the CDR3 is TGCAGCGTTGAAGGAGGAAAGGGGCTGTTGGAGACCCAGTACTTC.

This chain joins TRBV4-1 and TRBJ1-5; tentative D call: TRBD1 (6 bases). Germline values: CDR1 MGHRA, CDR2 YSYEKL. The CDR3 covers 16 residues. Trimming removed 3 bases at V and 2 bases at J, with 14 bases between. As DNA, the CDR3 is TGCGCCAGCAGCCAGGAACAGGGACAACGCAATCAGCCCCAGCATTTT. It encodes CASSQEQGQRNQPQHF.

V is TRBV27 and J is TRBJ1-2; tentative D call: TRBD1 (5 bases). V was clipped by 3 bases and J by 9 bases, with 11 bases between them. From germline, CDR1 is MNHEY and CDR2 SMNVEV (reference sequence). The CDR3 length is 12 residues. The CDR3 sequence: CASSFGGGSYTF. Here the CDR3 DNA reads TGTGCCAGCAGTTTCGGTGGGGGAAGCTACACCTTC.

CDR3 loop: CSAGISGGTNEQFF. The CDR3, as DNA: TGCAGCGCTGGAATTAGCGGGGGGACCAATGAGCAGTTCTTC. V and J are TRBV29-1 and TRBJ2-1, with 10 bases matching TRBD2. This CDR3 contains 14 residues. V lost 7 bases to trimming and J lost 6 bases; unmatched junction nucleotides: 9. Germline loops: CDR1 SQVTM, CDR2 ANQGSEA.

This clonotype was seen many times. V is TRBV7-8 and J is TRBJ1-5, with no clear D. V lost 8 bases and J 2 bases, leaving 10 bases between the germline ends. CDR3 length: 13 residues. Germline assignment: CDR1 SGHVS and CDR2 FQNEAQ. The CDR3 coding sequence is TGTGCCAGCGACGGCGGGGGCAATCAGCCCCAGCATTTT. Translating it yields CASDGGGNQPQHF. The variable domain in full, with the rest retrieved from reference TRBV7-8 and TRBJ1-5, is GAGVSQSPRYKVAKRGQDVALRCDPISGHVSLFWYQQALGQGPEFLTYFQNEAQLDKSGLPSDRFFAERPEGSVSTLKIQRTQQEDSAVYLCASDGGGNQPQHFGDGTRLSIL.

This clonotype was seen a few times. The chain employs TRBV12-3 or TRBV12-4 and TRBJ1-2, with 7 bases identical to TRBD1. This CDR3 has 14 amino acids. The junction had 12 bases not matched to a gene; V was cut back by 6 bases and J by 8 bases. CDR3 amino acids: CASRIDRDSGGYTF. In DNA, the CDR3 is TGTGCCAGCAGAATCGACAGGGATTCAGGGGGCTACACCTTC.

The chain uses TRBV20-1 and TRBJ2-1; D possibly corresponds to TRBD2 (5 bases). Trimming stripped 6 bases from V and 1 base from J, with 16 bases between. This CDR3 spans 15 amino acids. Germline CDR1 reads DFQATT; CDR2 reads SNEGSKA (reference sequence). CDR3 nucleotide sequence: TGCAGTGCCCCCCGGAGGTTGTTTTCCTACAATGAGCAGTTCTTC. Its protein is CSAPRRLFSYNEQFF.

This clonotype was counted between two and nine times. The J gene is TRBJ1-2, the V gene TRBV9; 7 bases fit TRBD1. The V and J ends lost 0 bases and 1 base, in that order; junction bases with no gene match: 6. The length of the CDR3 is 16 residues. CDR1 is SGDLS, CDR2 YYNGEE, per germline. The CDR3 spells CASSVERTGDNYGYTF. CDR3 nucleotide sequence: TGTGCCAGCAGCGTAGAGAGGACAGGCGATAACTATGGCTACACCTTC. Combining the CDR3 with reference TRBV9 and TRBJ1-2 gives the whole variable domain DSGVTQTPKHLITATGQRVTLRCSPRSGDLSVYWYQQSLDQGLQFLIQYYNGEERAKGNILERFSAQQFPDLHSELNLSSLELGDSALYFCASSVERTGDNYGYTFGSGTRLTVV.

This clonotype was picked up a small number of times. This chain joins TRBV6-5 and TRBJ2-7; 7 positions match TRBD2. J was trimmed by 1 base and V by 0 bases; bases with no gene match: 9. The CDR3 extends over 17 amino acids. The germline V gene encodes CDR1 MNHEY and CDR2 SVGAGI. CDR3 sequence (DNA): TGTGCCAGCAGTTACTCCTCCCGGGGGGTTATATCCTACGAGCAGTACTTC. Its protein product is CASSYSSRGVISYEQYF.

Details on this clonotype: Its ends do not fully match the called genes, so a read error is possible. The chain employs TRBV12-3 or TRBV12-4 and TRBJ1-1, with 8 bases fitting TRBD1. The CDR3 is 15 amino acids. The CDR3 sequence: CASSLADRVDTEACF. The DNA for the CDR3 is TGTGCCAGCAGTTTAGCGGACAGGGTGGACACTGAAGCTTGCTTT.

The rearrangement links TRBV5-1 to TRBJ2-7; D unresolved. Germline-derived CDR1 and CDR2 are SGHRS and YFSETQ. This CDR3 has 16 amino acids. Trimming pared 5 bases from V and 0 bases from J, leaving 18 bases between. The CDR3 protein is CASSRSGTFSSYEQYF. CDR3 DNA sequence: TGCGCCAGCAGTCGTTCTGGAACGTTTAGCTCCTACGAGCAGTACTTC.

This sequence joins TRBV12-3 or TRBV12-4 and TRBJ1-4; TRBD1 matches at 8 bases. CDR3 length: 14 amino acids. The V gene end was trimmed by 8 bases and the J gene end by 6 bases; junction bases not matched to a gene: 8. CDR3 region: CASRPGTGHEKLFF. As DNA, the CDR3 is TGTGCCAGCCGCCCCGGGACAGGTCATGAAAAACTGTTTTTT.

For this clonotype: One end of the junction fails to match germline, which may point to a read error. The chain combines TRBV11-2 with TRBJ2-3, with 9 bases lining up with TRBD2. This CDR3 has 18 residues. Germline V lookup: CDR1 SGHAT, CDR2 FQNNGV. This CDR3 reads CAGSLVTFSGGGADTQYF. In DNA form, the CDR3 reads TGTGCCGGCAGCTTAGTTACCTTTAGCGGGGGCGGGGCAGATACGCAGTATTTT.

The CDR3: CASGRSSRTGELFF. The CDR3 bases are TGTGCCAGCGGTCGGTCCAGTCGCACCGGGGAGCTGTTTTTT. This chain connects TRBV6-6 to TRBJ2-2; no clear D gene. The germline gives CDR1 MNHNY, CDR2 SVGAGI (reference sequence). Trimming pared 8 bases from V and 4 bases from J, leaving 14 bases between. The CDR3 is made up of 14 amino acids.

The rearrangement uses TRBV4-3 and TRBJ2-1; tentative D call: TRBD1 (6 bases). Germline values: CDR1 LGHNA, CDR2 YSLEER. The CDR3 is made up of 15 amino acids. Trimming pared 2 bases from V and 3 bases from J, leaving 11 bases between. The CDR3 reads CASSQMRQDYNEQFF. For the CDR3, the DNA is TGCGCCAGCAGCCAAATGAGACAGGACTACAATGAGCAGTTCTTC.

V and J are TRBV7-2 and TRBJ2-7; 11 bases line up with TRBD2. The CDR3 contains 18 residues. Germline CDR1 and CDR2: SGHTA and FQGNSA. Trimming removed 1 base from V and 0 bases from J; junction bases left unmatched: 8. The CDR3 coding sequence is TGTGCCAGCAGCTTAGAGGGTCTTAGCGGGGGGGCCTCCTACGAGCAGTACTTC. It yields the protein CASSLEGLSGGASYEQYF.

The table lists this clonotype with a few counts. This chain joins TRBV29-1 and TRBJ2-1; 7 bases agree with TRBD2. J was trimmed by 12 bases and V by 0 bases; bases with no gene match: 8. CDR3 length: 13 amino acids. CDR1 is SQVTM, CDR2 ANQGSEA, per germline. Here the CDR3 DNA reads TGCAGCGTTGAAGAGGGGGAGGGCGGGGGGCAGTTCTTC. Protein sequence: CSVEEGEGGGQFF.

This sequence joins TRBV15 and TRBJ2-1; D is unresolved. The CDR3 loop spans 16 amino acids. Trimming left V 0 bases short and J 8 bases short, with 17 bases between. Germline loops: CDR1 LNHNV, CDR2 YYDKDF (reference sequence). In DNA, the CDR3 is TGTGCCACCAGCAGAGATAGGATTTCCGTCGGCGATGAGCAGTTCTTC. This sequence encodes CATSRDRISVGDEQFF. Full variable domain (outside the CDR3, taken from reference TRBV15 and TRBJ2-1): DAMVIQNPRYQVTQFGKPVTLSCSQTLNHNVMYWYQQKSSQAPKLLFHYYDKDFNNEADTPDNFQSRRPNTSFCFLDIRSPGLGDTAMYLCATSRDRISVGDEQFFGPGTRLTVL.

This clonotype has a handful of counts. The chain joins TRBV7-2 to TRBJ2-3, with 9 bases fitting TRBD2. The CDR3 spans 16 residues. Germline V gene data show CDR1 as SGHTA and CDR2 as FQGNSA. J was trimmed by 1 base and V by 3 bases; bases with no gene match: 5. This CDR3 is CASSFGRGGGTDTQYF. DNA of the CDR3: TGTGCCAGCAGCTTCGGTCGCGGGGGGGGCACAGATACGCAGTATTTT.

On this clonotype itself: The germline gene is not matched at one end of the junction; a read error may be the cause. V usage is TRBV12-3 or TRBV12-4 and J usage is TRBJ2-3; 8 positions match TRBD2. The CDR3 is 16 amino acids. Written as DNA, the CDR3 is TGTGCCAGCAGTCCCCATGGGCGGGGGGTCACAGATGCGCAGTATTTT. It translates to CASSPHGRGVTDAQYF.

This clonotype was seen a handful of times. CDR3 nucleotides: TGTGCCAGCAGGGTACAGGCGGGCACTGAAGCTTTCTTT. It is translated as CASRVQAGTEAFF. The rearrangement uses TRBV12-3 or TRBV12-4 and TRBJ1-1, with D perhaps matching TRBD1 (5 bases). V was cut by 6 bases and J by 4 bases, with 12 bases left in between. This CDR3 contains 13 residues.

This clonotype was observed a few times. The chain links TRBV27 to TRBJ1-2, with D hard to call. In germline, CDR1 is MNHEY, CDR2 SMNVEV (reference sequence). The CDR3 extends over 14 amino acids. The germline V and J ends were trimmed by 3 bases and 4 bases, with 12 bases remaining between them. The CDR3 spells CASSLDGEAYGYTF. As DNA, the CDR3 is TGTGCCAGCAGTTTGGATGGGGAGGCCTATGGCTACACCTTC.

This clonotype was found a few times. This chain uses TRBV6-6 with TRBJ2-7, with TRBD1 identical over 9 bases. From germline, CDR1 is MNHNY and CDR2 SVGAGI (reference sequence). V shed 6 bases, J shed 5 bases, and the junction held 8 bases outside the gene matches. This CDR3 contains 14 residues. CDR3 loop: CASSRHGTGNEQYF. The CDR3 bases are TGTGCCAGCAGCCGGCACGGGACAGGGAACGAGCAGTACTTC.